This entry lists 17 T cell receptor beta chains sequenced from one sample in a study of cytomegalovirus exposure and HLA in healthy donors. The PCR was carried out with 60 Vbeta primers and 13 Jbeta primers. Assay used: immunoSEQ multiplex PCR; TCRdb lists only in-frame clones, some missing. In the table there are approximately 150,000 clones, around 79% of which are singletons. The specimen sequenced was PBMCs. All receptors derive from a male donor in good health and CMV-seronegative.

V usage is TRBV11-3 and J usage is TRBJ1-1, with a possible D match to TRBD1 (6 bases). Germline CDR1 is SGHNT and CDR2 is YENEEA. Trimming took 4 bases from V and 2 from J, leaving 14 bases between them. This CDR3 comprises 15 residues. In nucleotides, the CDR3 is TGTGCCAGCAGCTCGCGGACAGTGGGAAACACTGAAGCTTTCTTT. Encoded protein: CASSSRTVGNTEAFF.

This clone was seen just once. V is TRBV5-5 and J is TRBJ1-2; D possibly corresponds to TRBD1 (6 bases). CDR1 SGHKS and CDR2 YYEKEE come from the germline V gene (reference sequence). The CDR3 has 16 amino acids. Trimming removed 0 bases at V and 5 bases at J, with 17 bases between. The CDR3 is CASSLVAGEYFYGYTF. The DNA for the CDR3 is TGTGCCAGCAGCTTGGTGGCAGGGGAGTATTTTTATGGCTACACCTTC.

This clone was seen a few times. J is TRBJ2-3 and V is TRBV6-4; 7 bases line up with TRBD1. The junction had 2 bases not matched to a gene; V was cut back by 5 bases and J by 0 bases. Germline CDR1 MRHNA, CDR2 SNTAGT. The CDR3 is 14 amino acids. CDR3 sequence (DNA): TGTGCCAGCAGTAGGGGGCCTAGCACAGATACGCAGTATTTT. This gives the protein CASSRGPSTDTQYF.

The table lists this clone with a few counts. The V gene is TRBV5-4, the J gene TRBJ2-5, with TRBD2 matching over 16 bases. CDR1 and CDR2 from the germline V gene are SGHNT and YYREEE (reference sequence). V shed 4 bases and J 5 bases; nucleotides not matched to a gene: 5. The CDR3 length is 16 residues. CDR3 nucleotides: TGTGCCAGCAGCCCTGGGACTAGCGGGAGGGTGGAGACCCAGTACTTC. Protein: CASSPGTSGRVETQYF.

The chain recombines TRBV15 with TRBJ2-5, with 7 nucleotides matching TRBD2. V gave up 2 bases and J gave up 0 bases; unmatched junction bases: 3. The CDR3 sequence is 15 residues long. Germline V gene sequence: CDR1 LNHNV, CDR2 YYDKDF (reference sequence). CDR3 DNA sequence: TGTGCCACCAGCAGACTTCTAGCGGACCAAGAGACCCAGTACTTC. It yields the protein CATSRLLADQETQYF.

This clone turned up a few times. The genes are TRBV25-1 and TRBJ1-1; D perhaps matches TRBD1 (5 bases). The germline V gene encodes CDR1 MGHDK and CDR2 SYGVNS. V dropped 3 bases and J dropped 5 bases, with 16 bases sitting between them. The CDR3 is made up of 15 amino acids. The DNA for the CDR3 is TGTGCCAGCAGTGATCAGGGTCTCGGGAGAACTGAAGCTTTCTTT. This sequence encodes CASSDQGLGRTEAFF.

The chain uses TRBV6-1 and TRBJ2-7; 11 nucleotides match TRBD1. The CDR3 runs to 13 residues. With V trimmed by 8 bases and J by 5 bases, 5 bases remained unmatched. The V gene's germline CDR1 is MNHNS and CDR2 SASEGT. The CDR3 is CASLRDRGDEQYF. The CDR3 nucleotides read TGTGCCAGCCTCCGGGACAGGGGGGACGAGCAGTACTTC.

The chain uses TRBV30 and TRBJ1-2, with TRBD1 matching 8 bases. J gave up 8 bases and V 1 base, and 6 bases lay outside the gene matches. Looked up from germline, CDR1 is GTSNPN and CDR2 is SVGIG (reference sequence). CDR3 length: 13 amino acids. The CDR3 loop is CAWSEDRAGGYTF. For the CDR3, the DNA is TGTGCCTGGAGTGAGGACAGGGCGGGGGGCTACACCTTC.

The chain combines TRBV29-1 with TRBJ2-7; D gene uncertain. The V end lost 4 bases, the J end lost 2 bases, and 12 bases lay between the germline ends. The CDR3 contains 13 residues. In germline, CDR1 is SQVTM, CDR2 ANQGSEA. The CDR3 region has the DNA TGCAGCGTTGGTCGCAGACTGGCCTACGAGCAGTACTTC. It specifies CSVGRRLAYEQYF.

The sample holds a few counts of this clone. The V gene is TRBV30, the J gene TRBJ1-2; D ambiguous. Germline values: CDR1 GTSNPN, CDR2 SVGIG (reference sequence). The CDR3 runs 16 residues. V was trimmed by 4 bases and J by 4 bases, leaving 22 bases between them. This chain's CDR3 is CAWTRNTIWAGYGYTF. The CDR3 DNA follows: TGTGCCTGGACCCGTAATACGATTTGGGCGGGCTATGGCTACACCTTC.

The J gene is TRBJ1-2, the V gene TRBV30; 8 positions agree with TRBD1. The V gene's germline CDR1 is GTSNPN and CDR2 SVGIG (reference sequence). The ends lost 2 bases at V and 4 bases at J; junction bases unmatched: 9. This CDR3 is built from 15 residues. DNA for the CDR3: TGTGCCTGGAGTTTCCGACAGGGGACAGCCTATGGCTACACCTTC. Its protein product is CAWSFRQGTAYGYTF.

The V call is TRBV27, the J call TRBJ1-4; TRBD1 matches at 8 bases. Trimming took 6 bases from V and 8 from J; bases not matched to a gene: 8. CDR1 MNHEY and CDR2 SMNVEV come from the germline V gene (reference sequence). This CDR3 spans 14 amino acids. CDR3 DNA: TGTGCCAGCAGGATAACAGGGGGAGGCGAAAAACTGTTTTTT. Its protein product is CASRITGGGEKLFF.

The V gene is TRBV29-1, the J gene TRBJ1-1; D might be TRBD1 (5 bases). V shed 5 bases and J shed 4 bases, with 14 bases lying between them. The CDR3 is made up of 13 amino acids. Germline CDR1 and CDR2: SQVTM and ANQGSEA. The CDR3 spells CSVWGGEGTEAFF. The CDR3 DNA reads as TGCAGCGTTTGGGGGGGGGAAGGCACTGAAGCTTTCTTT.

This rearrangement joins TRBV6-1 to TRBJ2-7; 7 bases agree with TRBD1. CDR1 and CDR2 from the germline V gene are MNHNS and SASEGT. After removal of 7 bases from V and 3 bases from J, the junction contained 3 bases not matched to a gene. The CDR3 runs 12 residues. The CDR3 reads CASTGTVYEQYF. The CDR3 nucleotides are TGTGCCAGCACCGGGACAGTCTACGAGCAGTACTTC.

V is TRBV11-2 and J is TRBJ2-3; 8 bases are a match to TRBD2. The CDR3 extends over 15 amino acids. V dropped 6 bases and J dropped 3; count of bases not matched to a gene: 8. Germline CDR1 SGHAT, CDR2 FQNNGV. The CDR3 protein is CASSSGGGRTDTQYF. The CDR3 DNA is TGTGCCAGCAGTTCCGGGGGGGGGCGGACAGATACGCAGTATTTT.

This clone was counted between two and nine times. The chain links TRBV5-1 to TRBJ2-7, with TRBD1 identical over 9 bases. CDR1 SGHRS and CDR2 YFSETQ come from the germline V gene. CDR3 length equals 15 residues. J lost 4 bases, V lost 2 bases, and 7 bases had no gene match. The chain's CDR3 is CASSFTGGSGYEQYF. CDR3 coding DNA: TGCGCCAGCAGCTTTACAGGGGGCTCTGGGTACGAGCAGTACTTC.

The sample holds a few counts of this clone. The gene calls are TRBV7-2 and TRBJ2-1, with 9 positions matching TRBD2. With 8 bases clipped from V and 5 bases from J, the junction kept 7 bases outside the gene matches. Germline CDR1 and CDR2: SGHTA and FQGNSA. CDR3 length equals 14 residues. Here the CDR3 reads CASGGRVGDNEQFF. CDR3 DNA: TGTGCCAGCGGCGGGAGGGTTGGGGACAATGAGCAGTTCTTC.